This is a list of T cell receptor beta chains from one sample in a study of cytomegalovirus exposure and HLA in healthy donors. This table comes from immunoSEQ multiplex PCR, and its TCRdb copy is limited to in-frame clones, with some not included. The table has 100,000 to 150,000 clones, around three quarters seen once; the top ten hold around 13%. Sample: PBMCs. The receptors stem from a woman in her thirties or forties in good health and CMV-seropositive. Both conserved end residues are part of each CDR3. D genes are given only for firm matches. Clone size, where shown, is once, few, many, or a class for clones that have expanded.

clone_size: NA; v_call: TRBV19; d_call: TRBD1; j_call: TRBJ2-7; cdr3_nt: TGTGCCAGTAGTATCGGACAGGGTGGCTACGAGCAGTACTTC; cdr3_aa: CASSIGQGGYEQYF
clone_size: few; v_call: TRBV6-4; d_call: NA; j_call: TRBJ1-2; cdr3_nt: TGTGCCAGCAGTGTCGATGGGGGGGCCCCCTATGGCTACACCTTC; cdr3_aa: CASSVDGGAPYGYTF
clone_size: once; v_call: TRBV9; d_call: NA; j_call: TRBJ2-6; cdr3_nt: TGTGCCAGCGGAGGTCACTCTGGGGCCAACGTCCTGACTTTC; cdr3_aa: CASGGHSGANVLTF
clone_size: NA; v_call: TRBV30; d_call: NA; j_call: TRBJ2-2; cdr3_nt: TGTGCCTGGAGGGGAGAAATGAACACCGGGGAGCTGTTTTTT; cdr3_aa: CAWRGEMNTGELFF
clone_size: few; v_call: TRBV11-2; d_call: NA; j_call: TRBJ2-7; cdr3_nt: TGTGCCAGCGGACTCCCCGAGCCCGGCTACGAGCAGTACTTC; cdr3_aa: CASGLPEPGYEQYF
clone_size: NA; v_call: TRBV6-1; d_call: TRBD2; j_call: TRBJ2-1; cdr3_nt: TGTGCCGGTAATCGAGACGGACTAGCCTACAATGAGCAGTTCTTC; cdr3_aa: CAGNRDGLAYNEQFF
clone_size: NA; v_call: TRBV6-5; d_call: TRBD1; j_call: TRBJ1-2; cdr3_nt: TGTGCCAGCCGAAATTGGGACAGCGACTATGGCTACACCTTC; cdr3_aa: CASRNWDSDYGYTF
clone_size: NA; v_call: TRBV7-2; d_call: TRBD1; j_call: TRBJ2-7; cdr3_nt: TGTGCCAGCAGCACCCGACAGGGTTCCCACGAGCAGTACTTC; cdr3_aa: CASSTRQGSHEQYF
clone_size: NA; v_call: TRBV27; d_call: NA; j_call: TRBJ2-1; cdr3_nt: TGTGCCAGCACCCCCTGGGGCCAAGACAATGAGCAGTTCTTC; cdr3_aa: CASTPWGQDNEQFF
clone_size: NA; v_call: TRBV11-1; d_call: TRBD1; j_call: TRBJ2-7; cdr3_nt: TGTGCCAGCAGGTCCGGGACAGGCGCCTACGAGCAGTACTTC; cdr3_aa: CASRSGTGAYEQYF
clone_size: NA; v_call: TRBV19; d_call: NA; j_call: TRBJ1-4; cdr3_nt: TGTGCCAGTACTCAGGGGCCGAATAATGAAAAACTGTTTTTT; cdr3_aa: CASTQGPNNEKLFF
clone_size: NA; v_call: TRBV5-3; d_call: NA; j_call: TRBJ2-4; cdr3_nt: TGTGCCAGAAGCCTGTCCTTAGATCGGAACATTCAGTACTTC; cdr3_aa: CARSLSLDRNIQYF
clone_size: NA; v_call: TRBV29-1; d_call: TRBD1; j_call: TRBJ2-3; cdr3_nt: TGCAGCGTTGACAGGGACAGGGGGGATACGCAGTATTTT; cdr3_aa: CSVDRDRGDTQYF
clone_size: NA; v_call: TRBV2; d_call: NA; j_call: TRBJ2-3; cdr3_nt: TGTGCCAGCAGTGAATACGGCAGGGACACAGATACGCAGTATTTT; cdr3_aa: CASSEYGRDTDTQYF
clone_size: NA; v_call: TRBV5-4; d_call: TRBD2; j_call: TRBJ2-1; cdr3_nt: TGTGCCAGCAGTCTACCTAGCGGGAGCCCCAAGGATGAGCAGTTCTTC; cdr3_aa: CASSLPSGSPKDEQFF
clone_size: NA; v_call: TRBV14; d_call: NA; j_call: TRBJ1-6; cdr3_nt: TGTGCCAGCAGCCAAGATGGCAGGTGGTATTCACCCCTCCACTTT; cdr3_aa: CASSQDGRWYSPLHF
clone_size: NA; v_call: TRBV28; d_call: NA; j_call: TRBJ1-2; cdr3_nt: TGTGCCAGCAGTTCCCCGGACAGCTTCTATGGCTACACCTTC; cdr3_aa: CASSSPDSFYGYTF
clone_size: NA; v_call: TRBV28; d_call: NA; j_call: TRBJ2-7; cdr3_nt: TGTGCCAGCAAGTCAGCGACCGAGCAGTACTTC; cdr3_aa: CASKSATEQYF
clone_size: NA; v_call: TRBV29-1; d_call: NA; j_call: TRBJ1-1; cdr3_nt: TGCAGCGTACAGGGTAACACTGAAGCTTTCTTT; cdr3_aa: CSVQGNTEAFF
clone_size: NA; v_call: TRBV30; d_call: TRBD1; j_call: TRBJ1-2; cdr3_nt: TGTGCCTGGAGTGCAGCGTCGGGACAGGGCTACACCTTC; cdr3_aa: CAWSAASGQGYTF
clone_size: NA; v_call: TRBV19; d_call: TRBD1; j_call: TRBJ2-1; cdr3_nt: TGTGCCAGTAGTATAGTTATGGGGGACAGCTCCTACAATGAGCAGTTCTTC; cdr3_aa: CASSIVMGDSSYNEQFF
clone_size: NA; v_call: TRBV5-4; d_call: NA; j_call: TRBJ2-6; cdr3_nt: TGTGCCAGCAGAAGGGGTTCTGGGGCCAACGTCCTGACTTTC; cdr3_aa: CASRRGSGANVLTF
clone_size: NA; v_call: TRBV19; d_call: NA; j_call: TRBJ1-1; cdr3_nt: TGTGCCAGTAGTATTGGAGTGGACACTGAAGCTTTCTTT; cdr3_aa: CASSIGVDTEAFF
clone_size: few; v_call: TRBV7-2; d_call: NA; j_call: TRBJ2-7; cdr3_nt: TGTGCCAGCAGCCGGACAGCAGCCTACGAGCAGTACTTC; cdr3_aa: CASSRTAAYEQYF
clone_size: few; v_call: TRBV28; d_call: TRBD1; j_call: TRBJ1-4; cdr3_nt: TGTGCCAGCAGTTTGTCCCGGGACAGGGGGCGGCGGACTAATGAAAAACTGTTTTTT; cdr3_aa: CASSLSRDRGRRTNEKLFF
clone_size: NA; v_call: TRBV9; d_call: NA; j_call: TRBJ1-3; cdr3_nt: TGTGCCAGCAGCGTAGCAGTCTCTGGAAACACCATATATTTT; cdr3_aa: CASSVAVSGNTIYF
clone_size: NA; v_call: TRBV19; d_call: NA; j_call: TRBJ1-5; cdr3_nt: TGTGCCAGTAGTATAGGTCGGGAGCCCCAGCATTTT; cdr3_aa: CASSIGREPQHF
clone_size: NA; v_call: TRBV19; d_call: NA; j_call: TRBJ1-4; cdr3_nt: TGTGCCAGTACCCGCCGGACTGAACTGTTTTTT; cdr3_aa: CASTRRTELFF
clone_size: NA; v_call: TRBV7-7; d_call: TRBD2; j_call: TRBJ2-5; cdr3_nt: TGTGCCAGCAGCGGACTAGCGGGAGATGAGACCCAGTACTTC; cdr3_aa: CASSGLAGDETQYF
clone_size: once; v_call: TRBV28; d_call: TRBD2; j_call: TRBJ2-5; cdr3_nt: TGTGCCAGCAGTTTTCAACTAGCGGGTCGGGAGACCCAGTACTTC; cdr3_aa: CASSFQLAGRETQYF
clone_size: NA; v_call: TRBV2; d_call: TRBD2; j_call: TRBJ2-5; cdr3_nt: TGTGCCAGCAGTGAAGCGCTTCTAGCGGGAGGGAGTTACCAAGAGACCCAGTACTTC; cdr3_aa: CASSEALLAGGSYQETQYF
clone_size: NA; v_call: TRBV28; d_call: TRBD1; j_call: TRBJ1-2; cdr3_nt: TGTGCCAGCAGTTTAGCCGGACAGGGGGCTGGGGGCTACACCTTC; cdr3_aa: CASSLAGQGAGGYTF
clone_size: NA; v_call: TRBV19; d_call: TRBD1; j_call: TRBJ1-5; cdr3_nt: TGTGCCAGTAGTATAGATGGGACAGGTACCAATCAGCCCCAGCATTTT; cdr3_aa: CASSIDGTGTNQPQHF
clone_size: NA; v_call: TRBV30; d_call: TRBD2; j_call: TRBJ2-1; cdr3_nt: TGTGCCTGGAGTCCCACTAGCGTCGGTGAGCAGTTCTTC; cdr3_aa: CAWSPTSVGEQFF
clone_size: few; v_call: TRBV19; d_call: NA; j_call: TRBJ1-5; cdr3_nt: TGTGCCAGTAGTAGGGGGGTACAGCCCCAGCATTTT; cdr3_aa: CASSRGVQPQHF
clone_size: NA; v_call: TRBV5-4; d_call: TRBD1; j_call: TRBJ2-1; cdr3_nt: TGTGCCAGCAGCGGTAACAGGGGGCGTGAGCAGTTCTTC; cdr3_aa: CASSGNRGREQFF
clone_size: NA; v_call: TRBV28; d_call: TRBD1; j_call: TRBJ1-5; cdr3_nt: TGTGCCAGCAGTGCCAACGGACAGGGCAATCAGCCCCAGCATTTT; cdr3_aa: CASSANGQGNQPQHF
clone_size: NA; v_call: TRBV7-2; d_call: NA; j_call: TRBJ2-7; cdr3_nt: TGTGCCAGCAGCTTGTCAACGGTCGGGACCTACGAGCAGTACTTC; cdr3_aa: CASSLSTVGTYEQYF
clone_size: NA; v_call: TRBV15; d_call: NA; j_call: TRBJ1-1; cdr3_nt: TGTGCCACCAGCCGTGAAGCTTTCTTT; cdr3_aa: CATSREAFF
clone_size: once; v_call: TRBV2; d_call: TRBD2; j_call: TRBJ2-3; cdr3_nt: TGTGCCAGCAGTGGGGATAGCGGGCTGCGCACAGATACGCAGTATTTT; cdr3_aa: CASSGDSGLRTDTQYF
clone_size: NA; v_call: TRBV11-3; d_call: TRBD2; j_call: TRBJ2-1; cdr3_nt: TGTGCCAGCATCCCTTGCGGGAGTGTTTTCACTGAGCAGTTCTTC; cdr3_aa: CASIPCGSVFTEQFF
clone_size: once; v_call: TRBV7-4; d_call: TRBD2; j_call: TRBJ2-7; cdr3_nt: TGTGCCAGCAGCTTTAACCGGACTAGCGGATGCTCCTACGAGCAGTACTTC; cdr3_aa: CASSFNRTSGCSYEQYF
clone_size: NA; v_call: TRBV6-6; d_call: TRBD1; j_call: TRBJ2-6; cdr3_nt: TGTGCCAGCAGTCACAGGGGTGGTGGGGCCAACGTCCTGACTTTC; cdr3_aa: CASSHRGGGANVLTF
clone_size: once; v_call: TRBV25-1; d_call: NA; j_call: TRBJ2-5; cdr3_nt: TGTGCCAGCAGTGAGTTTTACGGGAATCAGGAGACCCAGTACTTC; cdr3_aa: CASSEFYGNQETQYF
clone_size: NA; v_call: TRBV15; d_call: TRBD1; j_call: TRBJ2-5; cdr3_nt: TGTGCCACCAGCAGAGGTGGACAGGGACAAGAGACCCAGTACTTC; cdr3_aa: CATSRGGQGQETQYF
clone_size: NA; v_call: TRBV7-2; d_call: NA; j_call: TRBJ1-1; cdr3_nt: TGTGCCAGCAGCCTCCTCCGATCGCGGGGTTTCTTT; cdr3_aa: CASSLLRSRGFF
clone_size: NA; v_call: TRBV9; d_call: NA; j_call: TRBJ2-3; cdr3_nt: TGTGCCAGCAGCGTAGAGGGGCAGGGGAAAGATACGCAGTATTTT; cdr3_aa: CASSVEGQGKDTQYF
clone_size: NA; v_call: TRBV9; d_call: NA; j_call: TRBJ1-4; cdr3_nt: TGTGCCAGCAGCGCGAGCTACAGGGCCTTTAATGAAAAACTGTTTTTT; cdr3_aa: CASSASYRAFNEKLFF
clone_size: few; v_call: TRBV9; d_call: NA; j_call: TRBJ1-1; cdr3_nt: TGTGCCAGCAGCGTAGGGTACGGGGGTCCTGAAGCTTTCTTT; cdr3_aa: CASSVGYGGPEAFF
clone_size: NA; v_call: TRBV4-2; d_call: NA; j_call: TRBJ2-7; cdr3_nt: TGTGCCAGCAGCCAAGGGGGCAGGACCTACGAGCAGTACTTC; cdr3_aa: CASSQGGRTYEQYF
clone_size: NA; v_call: TRBV2; d_call: TRBD2; j_call: TRBJ2-1; cdr3_nt: TGTGCCAGCAGTGAAAGGCTAGCGGGATACAATGAGCAGTTCTTC; cdr3_aa: CASSERLAGYNEQFF
clone_size: once; v_call: TRBV9; d_call: TRBD2; j_call: TRBJ2-3; cdr3_nt: TGTGCCAGCAGCGAGGGTTTAGCGGGAGTGGGAGATACGCAGTATTTT; cdr3_aa: CASSEGLAGVGDTQYF
clone_size: few; v_call: TRBV7-3; d_call: NA; j_call: TRBJ1-3; cdr3_nt: TGTGCCAGCAGCCTCGACAGGGGAAACACCATATATTTT; cdr3_aa: CASSLDRGNTIYF